The 30 T cell receptor beta chains reported below all come from one sample, sequenced in a study of blood T cell repertoires in COVID-19. Assay used: immunoSEQ multiplex PCR; TCRdb lists only in-frame clones, some missing. The table lists 240,000 or so clones, more than 80% of them singletons. The sample consisted of peripheral blood. These receptors came from a woman of 80 years or more with COVID-19, enrolled during active disease.

The CDR3: CASSAVNNYGYTF. CDR3 nucleotide sequence: TGTGCCAGCAGTGCCGTAAATAACTATGGCTACACCTTC. J is TRBJ1-2 and V is TRBV25-1; D is uncertain. The CDR3 contains 13 residues. CDR1 MGHDK and CDR2 SYGVNS come from the germline V gene. The germline V and J ends were trimmed by 4 bases and 1 base, with 7 bases remaining between them.

This clone came up once. The chain combines TRBV18 with TRBJ1-1; 8 bases line up with TRBD1. The CDR3 length is 15 residues. The trim removed 3 bases at V and 4 bases at J, leaving 7 bases unmatched. Germline CDR1 is KGHSH and CDR2 is LQKENI. Written as DNA, the CDR3 is TGTGCCAGCTCACCTATTGGACAGGGTTTCACTGAAGCTTTCTTT. Protein sequence: CASSPIGQGFTEAFF.

The V and J genes are TRBV30 and TRBJ2-7; 11 nucleotides line up with TRBD2. Germline-derived CDR1 and CDR2 are GTSNPN and SVGIG (reference sequence). The CDR3 totals 13 residues. V dropped 1 base and J dropped 12; count of bases not matched to a gene: 8. The CDR3 DNA follows: TGTGCCTGGAGTGGGCTAGCGGGAGGCGTGCTGTACTTC. Translation gives CAWSGLAGGVLYF.

This chain uses TRBV30 with TRBJ2-7, with a possible D match to TRBD2 (6 bases). CDR1 and CDR2 from the germline V gene are GTSNPN and SVGIG (reference sequence). Trimming removed 0 bases from V and 1 base from J, with 7 bases in between. The CDR3 has 13 residues. CDR3 protein: CAWSVRESYEQYF. The CDR3 DNA follows: TGTGCCTGGAGTGTTCGGGAGTCCTACGAGCAGTACTTC.

The chain links TRBV6-6 to TRBJ1-5; D may be TRBD1 (5 bases). V shed 8 bases and J shed 2 bases, with 7 bases lying between them. The CDR3 consists of 12 residues. CDR1 and CDR2 (germline): MNHNY, SVGAGI (reference sequence). The DNA of the CDR3 is TGTGCCAGCGGGGGGGGCAATCAGCCCCAGCATTTT. Its protein is CASGGGNQPQHF.

The rearrangement joins TRBV4-1 to TRBJ2-2, with 8 bases matching TRBD1. With V trimmed by 4 bases and J by 7 bases, 5 bases remained unmatched. The length of the CDR3 is 14 residues. Germline V gene lookup returns CDR1 MGHRA and CDR2 YSYEKL. In DNA form, the CDR3 reads TGCGCCAGCAGCCGTGACAGGGGTGTCGGGGAGCTGTTTTTT. This codes for CASSRDRGVGELFF.

The rearrangement joins TRBV7-2 to TRBJ1-5; D not resolved. The CDR3 has 12 amino acids. The germline gives CDR1 SGHTA, CDR2 FQGNSA. Trimming left V 2 bases short and J 3 bases short, with 2 bases between. The chain's CDR3 is CASSLLNQPQHF. In nucleotides, the CDR3 is TGTGCCAGCAGCTTACTCAATCAGCCCCAGCATTTT.

The chain is built from TRBV6-2 or TRBV6-3 and TRBJ1-1; no definite D call. The CDR3 is made up of 14 amino acids. The ends were cut back, 2 bases at V and 1 base at J, with 8 bases in the middle. The germline V gene has CDR1 MNHEY and CDR2 SVGEGT. The CDR3 here is CASSYDFSNTEAFF. The CDR3 DNA follows: TGTGCCAGCAGTTACGACTTTTCGAACACTGAAGCTTTCTTT.

The rearrangement joins TRBV5-1 to TRBJ1-2; perhaps TRBD1 as D (6 bases). CDR3 length equals 17 residues. Germline CDR1 SGHRS, CDR2 YFSETQ. V was cut by 0 bases and J by 4 bases, with 19 bases left in between. Here the CDR3 DNA reads TGCGCCAGCAGCTTGGAAGGGTCCCAGGGGCGCGGCTATGGCTACACCTTC. As protein: CASSLEGSQGRGYGYTF.

A note on this clone: Additional DNA sequences in this sample encode the identical CDR3. The V call is TRBV11-2, the J call TRBJ2-1; 7 bases fit TRBD2. Losses at the gene ends were 5 bases for V and 4 bases for J; bases not matched to a gene: 8. CDR3 size: 15 residues. Looked up from germline, CDR1 is SGHAT and CDR2 is FQNNGV. The CDR3 is CASSPGLEGYNEQFF. In nucleotides, the CDR3 is TGTGCCAGCAGCCCCGGACTAGAGGGATACAATGAGCAGTTCTTC.

The V gene is TRBV6-2 or TRBV6-3, the J gene TRBJ1-1; D is unclear. The V and J ends lost 4 bases and 4 bases respectively, with 10 bases between them. Germline CDR1 and CDR2: MNHEY and SVGEGT. The CDR3 loop spans 13 amino acids. The CDR3 DNA is TGTGCCAGCAGTTCCTTCTGGGCCACTGAAGCTTTCTTT. Protein product: CASSSFWATEAFF.

This sequence joins TRBV18 and TRBJ1-1, with D possibly being TRBD1 (5 bases). Germline V gene data show CDR1 as KGHSH and CDR2 as LQKENI. CDR3 length: 14 amino acids. Trimming shortened V by 3 bases and J by 5 bases, and 13 bases separated the two germline ends. CDR3 sequence reads: CASSPGREETEAFF. CDR3 coding DNA: TGTGCCAGCTCACCGGGCAGGGAAGAAACTGAAGCTTTCTTT.

Notes on this clone: Other DNA variants within this sample encode the same CDR3. The J gene is TRBJ2-7, the V gene TRBV27; no definite D call. The CDR3 sequence is 13 residues long. V shed 5 bases and J shed 4 bases, with 12 bases lying between them. The germline V gene has CDR1 MNHEY and CDR2 SMNVEV (reference sequence). CDR3 nucleotide sequence: TGTGCCAGCAGTCTAACCCCAAGTTACGAGCAGTACTTC. Translating it yields CASSLTPSYEQYF.

With respect to this clone: At one end the junction does not follow the germline gene, possibly because of a read error. V gene TRBV5-5 combines with J gene TRBJ1-1; D not resolved. This CDR3 region has 14 residues. Germline CDR1 reads SGHKS; CDR2 reads YYEKEE (reference sequence). The CDR3 nucleotides are TGTGCCAGCAGCTTGATAGGAGTGAACCCTGAAGCTTTCTTT. Translation gives CASSLIGVNPEAFF.

CDR3 sequence: CASSPTGFMVNTEAFF. CDR3 coding DNA: TGTGCCAGCAGCCCAACGGGATTTATGGTGAACACTGAAGCTTTCTTT. The gene calls are TRBV7-9 and TRBJ1-1; no definite D call. Trimming stripped 5 bases from V and 0 bases from J, with 16 bases between. Germline V gene data show CDR1 as SEHNR and CDR2 as FQNEAQ (reference sequence). The CDR3 spans 16 residues.

The chain combines TRBV6-2 or TRBV6-3 with TRBJ2-5, with 10 bases that match TRBD2. V was pared by 2 bases and J by 5 bases, with 8 bases of the junction left unmatched. Germline V gives CDR1 MNHEY, CDR2 SVGEGT. CDR3 size: 16 residues. The CDR3 DNA is TGTGCCAGCAGTTACCGCAGCGGGAGGGCGTTGGAGACCCAGTACTTC. Residues: CASSYRSGRALETQYF.

The CDR3 sequence: CASSDQGDGDEQYF. CDR3 sequence (DNA): TGTGCCAGCAGCGACCAAGGGGATGGAGACGAGCAGTACTTC. This sequence joins TRBV27 and TRBJ2-7, with D possibly being TRBD1 (5 bases). Germline V gene data show CDR1 as MNHEY and CDR2 as SMNVEV (reference sequence). The CDR3 length is 14 residues. V gave up 6 bases and J gave up 5 bases, with 17 bases separating them.

The rearrangement uses TRBV19 and TRBJ2-7; the match to TRBD2 covers 7 bases. From germline, CDR1 is LNHDA and CDR2 SQIVND (reference sequence). The CDR3 is 14 amino acids. J lost 1 base, V lost 7 bases, and 7 bases had no gene match. CDR3 in amino acids: CASTSRGESYEQYF. In DNA form, the CDR3 reads TGTGCCAGTACTTCCCGGGGGGAATCCTACGAGCAGTACTTC.

J is TRBJ1-2 and V is TRBV5-6; D uncertain. Germline loops: CDR1 SGHDT, CDR2 YYEEEE. The germline V and J ends were trimmed by 4 bases and 0 bases, with 13 bases remaining between them. There are 15 residues in the CDR3. The CDR3 coding sequence is TGTGCCAGCAGCACCGTATTGGCCTCTAACTATGGCTACACCTTC. This sequence encodes CASSTVLASNYGYTF.

This clone has only a few counts. The chain combines TRBV7-9 with TRBJ1-5, with 7 nucleotides matching TRBD1. CDR3 length equals 15 residues. Per germline, CDR1 SEHNR and CDR2 FQNEAQ (reference sequence). With V trimmed by 3 bases and J by 4 bases, 6 bases remained unmatched. The CDR3 DNA follows: TGTGCCAGCAGCTTCGGGGGACAGCGAAATCAGCCCCAGCATTTT. Protein product: CASSFGGQRNQPQHF.

The rearrangement joins TRBV29-1 to TRBJ1-1; D is uncertain. V shed 4 bases and J shed 0 bases, with 9 bases lying between them. Looked up from germline, CDR1 is SQVTM and CDR2 is ANQGSEA. This CDR3 comprises 13 residues. The DNA for the CDR3 is TGCAGCGTTGTACTCAGGCTGAACACTGAAGCTTTCTTT. This translates into CSVVLRLNTEAFF.

The chain employs TRBV14 and TRBJ1-1, with 8 bases lining up with TRBD1. In germline, CDR1 is SGHDN, CDR2 FVKESK. This CDR3 region has 13 residues. V lost 4 bases, J lost 4 bases, and 2 bases stayed unmatched. CDR3 DNA sequence: TGTGCCAGCAGCCTGGACAGGGCCACTGAAGCTTTCTTT. This codes for CASSLDRATEAFF. Complete variable domain (other parts from reference TRBV14 and TRBJ1-1): EAGVTQFPSHSVIEKGQTVTLRCDPISGHDNLYWYRRVMGKEIKFLLHFVKESKQDESGMPNNRFLAERTGGTYSTLKVQPAELEDSGVYFCASSLDRATEAFFGQGTRLTVV.

The count of this clone is one. The chain joins TRBV19 to TRBJ1-3, with 8 bases fitting TRBD1. V was clipped by 5 bases and J by 4 bases; unmatched bases: 4. The CDR3 has 14 amino acids. Looked up from germline, CDR1 is LNHDA and CDR2 is SQIVND (reference sequence). The CDR3 sequence: CASSPQGVGNTIYF. CDR3 nucleotide sequence: TGTGCCAGTAGTCCACAGGGGGTCGGAAACACCATATATTTT.

The chain is built from TRBV5-8 and TRBJ2-5, with TRBD1 matching 8 bases. This CDR3 contains 15 residues. The J segment lost 4 bases and the V segment lost 1 base, leaving 6 bases of the junction unmatched. CDR1 and CDR2 (germline): SGHTS, YDEGEE. The CDR3 region is CASSLTGGLRETQYF. In DNA form, the CDR3 reads TGTGCCAGCAGCTTGACAGGGGGTTTGCGAGAGACCCAGTACTTC.

CDR3: CASSRRAGLYEQYF. CDR3 nucleotide sequence: TGTGCCAGCAGCCGACGAGCGGGGTTATACGAGCAGTACTTC. This chain connects TRBV3-1 (or the pseudogene TRBV3-2) to TRBJ2-7; 7 bases are shared with TRBD2. Germline values: CDR1 LGHDT, CDR2 YNNKEL (reference sequence). V lost 4 bases, J lost 4 bases, and 7 bases stayed unmatched. This CDR3 spans 14 amino acids.

The table lists this clone with a few counts. The V gene is TRBV11-2, the J gene TRBJ2-5; TRBD2 might be the D (5 bases). The CDR3 spans 15 residues. The germline V gene encodes CDR1 SGHAT and CDR2 FQNNGV. V lost 2 bases to trimming and J lost 0 bases, with 10 bases between them. The CDR3 nucleotides are TGTGCCAGCAGCTTAAGCGGAAAGTACCAAGAGACCCAGTACTTC. Residues: CASSLSGKYQETQYF.

The chain has TRBV24-1 and TRBJ2-1, with 9 positions matching TRBD2. This CDR3 has 16 amino acids. Trimming cost V 5 bases and J 3 bases; bases outside gene matches: 7. Germline V gene data show CDR1 as KGHDR and CDR2 as SFDVKD. The DNA for the CDR3 is TGTGCCACCAGTGGCCTGACTAGCGGCAGCTACAATGAGCAGTTCTTC. Translating gives CATSGLTSGSYNEQFF.

The V gene is TRBV24-1, the J gene TRBJ2-5; 7 bases agree with TRBD1. The CDR3 length is 15 residues. Unmatched junction bases numbered 9, after V lost 3 bases and J lost 6 bases. CDR1 and CDR2 (germline): KGHDR, SFDVKD. The CDR3 is CATSDPTGARQTQYF. The CDR3 DNA reads TGTGCCACCAGTGATCCCACAGGGGCGCGACAGACCCAGTACTTC.

This rearrangement joins TRBV10-2 to TRBJ1-4; 9 bases are shared with TRBD1. CDR1 WSHSY and CDR2 SAAADI come from the germline V gene. The CDR3 sequence is 16 residues long. V trimming: 0 bases; J trimming: 11 bases; junction bases outside the gene matches: 10. The DNA of the CDR3 is TGCGCCAGCAGTGAGTCGTCGGGGACAGGGTTTTTCAAACTGTTTTTT. Residues: CASSESSGTGFFKLFF.

The chain recombines TRBV29-1 with TRBJ2-1; 10 positions match TRBD1. Germline-derived CDR1 and CDR2 are SQVTM and ANQGSEA. With V trimmed by 5 bases and J by 11 bases, 12 bases remained unmatched. The CDR3 runs to 14 residues. CDR3 in amino acids: CSVIRDRGIGKQFF. CDR3 DNA: TGCAGCGTTATTCGGGACAGGGGCATTGGAAAGCAGTTCTTC.